These 21 T cell receptor beta chains came from one sample sequenced in a study of vaccination effects on CD4 cells after COVID-19. This table comes from immunoSEQ multiplex PCR, and its TCRdb copy is limited to in-frame clones, with some not included. The sample lists some 68,000 clones; about 80% were seen once. Viral peptide pools were used in the ViraFEST assay to expand antigen-specific CD4+ T cells, and sequencing came afterward. Once cultured for under 11 days, the cells underwent separation to obtain CD4+ T cells. Vaccine recipients, nucleocapsid antibody negative, had no prior SARS-CoV-2 infection. Their specific antigens are unknown. This specimen was CD4+ T cells from PBMCs cultured with HCoV-OC43 spike peptides, taken before COVID-19 vaccination. Subset of the sample: HCoV-OC43 spike overlapping peptide pool stimulation. These TCRs come from a human donor who received a COVID-19 vaccine.

The count of this clone is one. The V gene is TRBV3-1 (or the pseudogene TRBV3-2), the J gene TRBJ2-1; 14 bases are shared with TRBD2. CDR1 LGHDT and CDR2 YNNKEL come from the germline V gene (reference sequence). CDR3 length equals 16 residues. Germline trimming cut 0 bases from V and 8 bases from J; bases unmatched to any gene: 3. The CDR3 loop is CASSQDGTSGGYEQFF. CDR3 in DNA: TGTGCCAGCAGCCAAGATGGGACTAGCGGGGGTTATGAGCAGTTCTTC.

The chain has TRBV6-1 and TRBJ2-7; 12 nucleotides agree with TRBD2. Germline loops: CDR1 MNHNS, CDR2 SASEGT. The CDR3 contains 18 residues. V dropped 1 base and J dropped 5; count of bases not matched to a gene: 12. The CDR3 loop is CASSEVGASGGAGNEQYV. The CDR3 DNA sequence: TGTGCCAGCAGTGAAGTAGGGGCTAGCGGGGGGGCTGGCAACGAGCAGTACGTC.

The J gene is TRBJ2-1, the V gene TRBV11-2; D may be TRBD2 (5 bases). Trimming removed 0 bases at V and 8 bases at J, with 17 bases between. Germline V gene sequence: CDR1 SGHAT, CDR2 FQNNGV. CDR3 length equals 16 residues. The CDR3 is CASSLERRARRDEQFF. DNA for the CDR3: TGTGCCAGCAGCTTAGAGAGGCGGGCCAGAAGGGATGAGCAGTTCTTC.

This clone was observed a single time. The V and J genes are TRBV28 and TRBJ1-1, with TRBD1 matching 11 bases. The CDR3 sequence is 15 residues long. Germline V gene lookup returns CDR1 MDHEN and CDR2 SYDVKM. Trimming removed 4 bases from V and 6 bases from J; junction bases left unmatched: 7. The CDR3 region has the DNA TGTGCCAGCAGTTATCCCGGGACAGGGGGGCCTGAAGCTTTCTTT. Its translation: CASSYPGTGGPEAFF.

This chain uses TRBV5-5 with TRBJ2-5, with 10 bases lining up with TRBD2. This CDR3 is built from 17 residues. Per the germline V gene, CDR1 is SGHKS and CDR2 is YYEKEE (reference sequence). V shed 4 bases, J shed 0 bases, and the junction held 9 bases outside the gene matches. CDR3 in DNA: TGTGCCAGCAGCCCGGGACTAGCGAGTCTCAACCAAGAGACCCAGTACTTC. Translating gives CASSPGLASLNQETQYF.

The chain combines TRBV10-3 with TRBJ1-2, with TRBD1 identical over 9 bases. The ends lost 2 bases at V and 6 bases at J; junction bases unmatched: 1. The CDR3 has 13 amino acids. Germline V gene data show CDR1 as ENHRY and CDR2 as SYGVKD. CDR3 DNA: TGTGCCATCAGTGAGGGGGACAGGGATGGCTACACCTTC. Translated, it gives CAISEGDRDGYTF.

This chain links TRBV6-4 with TRBJ2-6; a weak D match, TRBD1 (6 bases). Trimming removed 6 bases from V and 4 bases from J, with 13 bases in between. Germline values: CDR1 MRHNA, CDR2 SNTAGT. This CDR3 comprises 15 residues. The CDR3 loop reads CASRDTGSGANVLTF. In DNA form, the CDR3 reads TGTGCCAGCAGGGACACAGGGTCGGGGGCCAACGTCCTGACTTTC.

The CDR3 spells CASSVAGSGANVLTF. As DNA, the CDR3 is TGTGCCAGCAGCGTAGCTGGCTCTGGGGCCAACGTCCTGACTTTC. The V gene is TRBV9, the J gene TRBJ2-6; D is undetermined. This CDR3 spans 15 amino acids. With 0 bases removed from V and 0 bases from J, the gap between germline ends came to 4 bases. In germline, CDR1 is SGDLS, CDR2 YYNGEE.

This chain uses TRBV6-5 with TRBJ2-5; TRBD1 matches at 8 bases. V trimming: 6 bases; J trimming: 2 bases; junction bases outside the gene matches: 8. The germline CDR1 and CDR2 sequences are MNHEY and SVGAGI. This CDR3 has 15 residues. CDR3 region: CASRPPGGLQETQYF. The CDR3 nucleotides are TGTGCCAGCAGACCTCCAGGGGGCTTACAAGAGACCCAGTACTTC.

CDR3 residues: CASTSGPSTDTQYF. The CDR3 nucleotides are TGTGCCAGCACCTCAGGGCCTAGCACAGATACGCAGTATTTT. The chain links TRBV7-8 to TRBJ2-3; tentative D call: TRBD1 (5 bases). Trimming shortened V by 7 bases and J by 0 bases, and 11 bases separated the two germline ends. The length of the CDR3 is 14 residues. CDR1 SGHVS and CDR2 FQNEAQ come from the germline V gene.

The chain joins TRBV5-1 to TRBJ2-1; D unresolved. In germline, CDR1 is SGHRS, CDR2 YFSETQ. The V gene lost 0 bases and the J gene lost 0 bases, with 16 bases spanning the gap. CDR3 length: 18 amino acids. CDR3 sequence: CASSLGPSGSSSYNEQFF. Here the CDR3 DNA reads TGCGCCAGCAGCTTGGGTCCGTCCGGGTCGAGCTCCTACAATGAGCAGTTCTTC.

The rearrangement links TRBV28 to TRBJ2-3, with TRBD1 matching over 7 bases. The ends lost 10 bases at V and 8 bases at J; junction bases unmatched: 12. This CDR3 spans 13 amino acids. Germline V gene sequence: CDR1 MDHEN, CDR2 SYDVKM. The CDR3 is CAIRGGSTSTQYF. In DNA form, the CDR3 reads TGTGCCATTAGAGGGGGCTCTACCAGTACGCAGTATTTT.

This clone was seen more than once but under ten times. This sequence joins TRBV4-3 and TRBJ2-1, with unresolved D. Germline V CDR1 and CDR2: LGHNA, YSLEER. The V gene lost 4 bases and the J gene lost 5 bases, with 15 bases spanning the gap. CDR3 length: 15 amino acids. The CDR3: CASSPLTALNNEQFF. In nucleotides, the CDR3 is TGCGCCAGCAGCCCACTCACGGCGCTTAACAATGAGCAGTTCTTC.

V is TRBV18 and J is TRBJ2-4; D not certain. From germline, CDR1 is KGHSH and CDR2 LQKENI. CDR3 size: 14 residues. Trimming shortened V by 3 bases and J by 12 bases, and 18 bases separated the two germline ends. The CDR3 nucleotides read TGTGCCAGCTCACCTGCTAGTCTAGGGAAGAGTCAGTACTTC. Translating it yields CASSPASLGKSQYF.

The chain couples TRBV3-1 (or the pseudogene TRBV3-2) to TRBJ2-1; possibly TRBD1 or TRBD2 for D (6 bases each). The V gene lost 1 base and the J gene lost 3 bases, with 10 bases spanning the gap. This CDR3 is built from 15 residues. CDR1 is LGHDT, CDR2 YNNKEL, per germline (reference sequence). The CDR3 nucleotides read TGTGCCAGCAGCCAAGCGGGGGCCTTCTACAATGAGCAGTTCTTC. Encoded protein: CASSQAGAFYNEQFF.

V and J are TRBV18 and TRBJ1-4; D remains ambiguous. The CDR3 sequence is 16 residues long. Germline loops: CDR1 KGHSH, CDR2 LQKENI. V was trimmed by 3 bases and J by 3 bases, leaving 14 bases between them. The CDR3 nucleotides are TGTGCCAGCTCACCGGCCCGGGAAAGGGCTAATGAAAAACTGTTTTTT. Translating it yields CASSPARERANEKLFF.

The chain's CDR3 is CASSASRNTGELFF. The CDR3 DNA is TGCGCCAGCAGCGCCTCCCGAAACACCGGGGAGCTGTTTTTT. This chain joins TRBV5-1 and TRBJ2-2, with D hard to call. CDR3 size: 14 residues. Germline V gene sequence: CDR1 SGHRS, CDR2 YFSETQ. The V and J ends lost 4 bases and 2 bases respectively, with 9 bases between them.

V is TRBV3-1 (or the pseudogene TRBV3-2) and J is TRBJ2-7; 8 bases are shared with TRBD2. V trimming: 6 bases; J trimming: 5 bases; junction bases outside the gene matches: 9. This CDR3 has 14 amino acids. Germline values: CDR1 LGHDT, CDR2 YNNKEL (reference sequence). The CDR3 DNA follows: TGTGCCAGCAGGGATCGGGGGGGCCACCACGAGCAGTACGTC. This translates into CASRDRGGHHEQYV.

V is TRBV19 and J is TRBJ2-5, with D possibly matching TRBD2 (6 bases). CDR1 and CDR2 (germline): LNHDA, SQIVND (reference sequence). V gave up 6 bases and J gave up 3 bases, with 14 bases separating them. This CDR3 spans 14 amino acids. The CDR3 DNA follows: TGTGCCAGTAGCATCGGGACTCCAGAAGAGACCCAGTACTTC. It codes for CASSIGTPEETQYF.

The V call is TRBV3-1 (or the pseudogene TRBV3-2), the J call TRBJ2-3; D is undetermined. Trimming removed 0 bases from V and 6 bases from J, with 10 bases in between. Germline CDR1 reads LGHDT; CDR2 reads YNNKEL (reference sequence). CDR3 length equals 14 residues. CDR3 loop: CASSQDPGPDTQYF. Written as DNA, the CDR3 is TGTGCCAGCAGCCAAGACCCAGGTCCCGATACGCAGTATTTT.

In this sample, this clone turned up a few times. The chain combines TRBV28 with TRBJ1-6; 7 nucleotides align to TRBD1. Germline assignment: CDR1 MDHEN and CDR2 SYDVKM. The CDR3 length is 16 residues. Unmatched junction bases numbered 10, after V lost 6 bases and J lost 5 bases. The CDR3 region has the DNA TGTGCCAGCAGCTATCAGGGGGAAGGTAATAATTCACCCCTCCACTTT. Translation: CASSYQGEGNNSPLHF.